This T cell receptor (beta chain) was recorded in a study of blood T cell repertoires in COVID-19. Study at large: Sites in the United States, Italy and Spain provided acute and convalescent COVID-19 samples. T cells, B-cell-depleted T cells, or PBMCs supplied cDNA or gDNA.

Per the original methods: Estimation of nucleated cell counts was performed using reference gene primer amplification. Clones were sequenced by immunoSEQ multiplex PCR, and TCRdb holds only the in-frame ones, with some missing. V and J calls and clone size are as listed in that table; D and trimming were resolved from the DNA. The sample records 40,000 to 60,000 clones, 79% being singletons. The V gene's germline CDR1 is SGHTA and CDR2 FQGNSA. The CDR3 spans 14 residues. V was clipped by 0 bases and J by 6 bases, with 9 bases between them. This sequence originates from a man aged 70-80 years with acute or convalescent COVID-19. Sequencing input: peripheral blood. This sequence joins TRBV7-2 and TRBJ1-3; D not certain. Written as DNA, the CDR3 is TGTGCCAGCAGCTTAGCTCCGGGAATAAACACCATATATTTT. Its translation: CASSLAPGINTIYF. Complete variable domain (other parts from reference TRBV7-2 and TRBJ1-3): GAGVSQSPSNKVTEKGKDVELRCDPISGHTALYWYRQSLGQGLEFLIYFQGNSAPDKSGLPSDRFSAERTGGSVSTLTIQRTQQEDSAVYLCASSLAPGINTIYFGEGSWLTVV.